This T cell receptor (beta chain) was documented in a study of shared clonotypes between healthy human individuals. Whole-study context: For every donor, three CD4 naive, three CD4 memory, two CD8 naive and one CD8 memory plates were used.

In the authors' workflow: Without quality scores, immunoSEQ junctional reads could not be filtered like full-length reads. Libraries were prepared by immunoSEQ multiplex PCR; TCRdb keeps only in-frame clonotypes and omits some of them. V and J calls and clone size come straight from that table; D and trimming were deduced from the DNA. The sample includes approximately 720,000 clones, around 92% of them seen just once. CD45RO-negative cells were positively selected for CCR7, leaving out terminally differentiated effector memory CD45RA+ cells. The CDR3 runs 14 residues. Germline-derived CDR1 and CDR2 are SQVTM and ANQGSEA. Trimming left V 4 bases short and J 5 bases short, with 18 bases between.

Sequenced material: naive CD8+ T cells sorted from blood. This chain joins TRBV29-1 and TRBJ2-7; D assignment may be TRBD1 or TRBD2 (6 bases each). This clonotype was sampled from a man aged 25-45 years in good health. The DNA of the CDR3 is TGCAGCGTTGTGGTTCTGGGGGGCGGCCACGAGCAGTACTTC. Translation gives CSVVVLGGGHEQYF.